This TCR beta chain was sequenced during a study of CD8 T cells in ankylosing spondylitis (dated by TCRdb to 2017 to 2019). Context from the whole study: The study profiled T cell receptor beta repertoires in healthy donors and ankylosing spondylitis patients to find disease-linked TCR variants. In total, the full study cohort was made up of about 110 healthy donors and approximately 24 ankylosing spondylitis patients. Peripheral blood was sampled, and synovial fluid was additionally collected from ankylosing spondylitis patients. What the authors observed across the whole study: A TCR beta motif of eight highly homologous amino acid variants appeared characteristic of blood from ankylosing spondylitis patients. A CD8+ phenotype was shown by the disease-linked clones, which were found at relatively low frequencies in peripheral blood. Some motif variants were previously reported in synovial fluid and blood of reactive arthritis patients, suggesting common disease-initiation mechanisms. The disease-linked clones were reported as significantly enriched in matched synovial fluid samples from ankylosing spondylitis patients.

Reads for this sample came from an Illumina MiSeq. Quantitative 5'-RACE with molecular barcodes was used to prepare TCR beta libraries. Per the authors' processing: A new computational method, built on a probabilistic model of VDJ rearrangement, was used to identify disease-linked TCR variants. The raw public data were reprocessed by TCRdb itself: fastp quality trimming at Q25, MiXCR clonotype calling, in-frame beta chains only. Identical CDR3 protein sequences are pooled into one entry, listed with their most common genes and DNA. TCRdb's processing, not the authors' own work, is the source of the V and J calls. The sample records approximately 28,000 distinct CDR3 sequences, over 7% of which are singletons. Of the sample, around 30% falls within the top ten clones. Including the terminal cysteine and phenylalanine, the CDR3 comprises 15 residues. Left in the record is the CDR3 DNA by itself, 45 bases read in frame from the first base. The trim is 0 bases for V and 4 bases for J, with a gap of 13 bases between the germline ends. CDR1 and CDR2, looked up from the germline V gene, are SGDLS and YYNGEE.

In its sample, this clonotype was seen a few times. Its target antigen remains unknown. Base qualities are not at hand, and no much larger clone is one base apart. This clonotype was obtained from a male donor with ankylosing spondylitis or in good health (not recorded which). Sequencing used blood. The V and J segments used are TRBV9 and TRBJ1-1, with TRBD1 tentatively as D gene (6 bases match). The DNA sequence is TGTGCCAGCAGCGTAGCTACAGGGCGGCCCACTGAAGCTTTCTTT. Translation gives CASSVATGRPTEAFF.